The subject of this entry is one T cell receptor beta chain. The sample belongs to a study of cytomegalovirus exposure and HLA in healthy donors. The ends lost 1 base at V and 4 bases at J; junction bases unmatched: 7. The CDR3 has 17 amino acids. Per the germline V gene, CDR1 is SGHVS and CDR2 is FNYEAQ. Amplification used 60 Vbeta primers and 13 Jbeta primers. Profiling relied on immunoSEQ multiplex PCR, and the TCRdb table lists in-frame clones only, not all of them. The ten top clones account for over 1.5%, within a sample of 100,000 to 150,000 clones. The clonotype was recovered from a woman in her forties in good health and CMV-seropositive. The sequencing input was PBMCs. The chain is built from TRBV7-6 and TRBJ2-2, with 9 bases lining up with TRBD1. The CDR3 nucleotides are TGTGCCAGCAGCTTAGAACCGGACAGGGGAACCACCGGGGAGCTGTTTTTT. Translation: CASSLEPDRGTTGELFF.